A selection of T cell receptor beta chains follows, all from one sample in a study of blood T cell repertoires in COVID-19. Method: immunoSEQ multiplex PCR; TCRdb's copy keeps in-frame clones and lacks some. The table has some 60,000 clones, more than 85% seen once. The sample was peripheral blood. These receptors all stem from a man between 60 and 70 years old with acute or convalescent COVID-19. CDR3s include the opening cysteine and the closing phenylalanine or tryptophan. A D gene is named only where the DNA matches it firmly. Clone size, where shown, is once, few, many, or a class for clones that have expanded.

d_gene: -
j_gene: TRBJ1-1
len: 13
v_gene: TRBV7-8
abundance: -
CDR3aa: CASSFGGRTEAFF
CDR3nt: TGTGCCAGCAGCTTCGGGGGGAGGACTGAAGCTTTCTTT

d_gene: -
j_gene: TRBJ1-3
len: 14
v_gene: TRBV6-5
abundance: -
CDR3aa: CASSSQLSGNTIYF
CDR3nt: TGTGCCAGCAGTTCACAGCTCTCTGGAAACACCATATATTTT

d_gene: -
j_gene: TRBJ2-3
len: 12
v_gene: TRBV3-1/TRBV3-2
abundance: -
CDR3aa: CASRGSTSLLLF
CDR3nt: TGTGCCAGCAGGGGCTCAACTTCCCTACTCCTTTTT

d_gene: -
j_gene: TRBJ1-2
len: 13
v_gene: TRBV30
abundance: -
CDR3aa: CAWSIDSSYGYTF
CDR3nt: TGTGCCTGGAGTATAGACAGTTCCTATGGCTACACCTTC

d_gene: TRBD2
j_gene: TRBJ2-7
len: 13
v_gene: TRBV6-5
abundance: medium-sized
CDR3aa: CASRRAGADEQYF
CDR3nt: TGTGCCAGCCGCCGCGCGGGAGCTGACGAGCAGTACTTC

d_gene: -
j_gene: TRBJ2-5
len: 15
v_gene: TRBV10-3
abundance: -
CDR3aa: CAISPEPGATETQYF
CDR3nt: TGTGCCATCAGTCCCGAGCCAGGGGCAACGGAGACCCAGTACTTC

d_gene: -
j_gene: TRBJ1-2
len: 17
v_gene: TRBV9
abundance: -
CDR3aa: CASSVGVQGLEGYGYTF
CDR3nt: TGTGCCAGCAGCGTAGGCGTTCAGGGGTTAGAGGGATATGGCTACACCTTC

d_gene: -
j_gene: TRBJ2-7
len: 16
v_gene: TRBV14
abundance: -
CDR3aa: CASSQVSSGSFYEQYF
CDR3nt: TGTGCCAGCAGCCAAGTGTCGTCGGGATCCTTCTACGAGCAGTACTTC

d_gene: -
j_gene: TRBJ1-3
len: 14
v_gene: TRBV19
abundance: -
CDR3aa: CASRNRDTGNTIYF
CDR3nt: TGTGCCAGTAGGAACCGGGACACTGGAAACACCATATATTTT

d_gene: TRBD1
j_gene: TRBJ1-2
len: 16
v_gene: TRBV6-6
abundance: once
CDR3aa: CASSYYDRAGGYGYTF
CDR3nt: TGTGCCAGCAGTTACTATGACAGGGCAGGCGGGTATGGCTACACCTTC

d_gene: -
j_gene: TRBJ2-7
len: 13
v_gene: TRBV5-4
abundance: -
CDR3aa: CASSLGLLYEQYF
CDR3nt: TGTGCCAGCAGCTTGGGACTACTCTACGAGCAGTACTTC

d_gene: -
j_gene: TRBJ1-1
len: 13
v_gene: TRBV3-1/TRBV3-2
abundance: few
CDR3aa: CASTILGGTEAFF
CDR3nt: TGTGCCAGCACCATCCTGGGGGGCACTGAAGCTTTCTTT

d_gene: TRBD1
j_gene: TRBJ2-7
len: 14
v_gene: TRBV6-5
abundance: -
CDR3aa: CASRRGPEVYEQYF
CDR3nt: TGTGCCAGCAGGAGGGGGCCAGAAGTCTACGAGCAGTACTTC

d_gene: -
j_gene: TRBJ2-3
len: 13
v_gene: TRBV29-1
abundance: once
CDR3aa: CSADSTSTDTQYF
CDR3nt: TGCAGCGCCGACTCGACTAGCACAGATACGCAGTATTTT

d_gene: -
j_gene: TRBJ2-2
len: 14
v_gene: TRBV7-3
abundance: few
CDR3aa: CASSLSGKVGELFF
CDR3nt: TGTGCCAGCAGCTTAAGCGGGAAGGTCGGGGAGCTGTTTTTT

d_gene: -
j_gene: TRBJ2-5
len: 13
v_gene: TRBV5-1
abundance: once
CDR3aa: CASSLVAQETQYF
CDR3nt: TGCGCCAGCAGCTTGGTGGCACAAGAGACCCAGTACTTC

d_gene: -
j_gene: TRBJ1-1
len: 15
v_gene: TRBV7-8
abundance: once
CDR3aa: CASSFAGPGNTEAFF
CDR3nt: TGTGCCAGCAGCTTTGCCGGCCCAGGGAACACTGAAGCTTTCTTT